The entry below describes one T cell receptor beta chain. Other nucleotide sequences in the sample specify the same CDR3. Sequencing used immunoSEQ multiplex PCR; TCRdb keeps in-frame clones, though not all of them. Of some 2,000,000 clones in the sample, roughly 94% are singletons; the top ten hold 0.1% to 0.15%. Trimming shortened V by 4 bases and J by 0 bases, and 11 bases separated the two germline ends. The germline V gene encodes CDR1 SGHNT and CDR2 YYREEE (reference sequence). This CDR3 region has 14 residues. This record comes from a study of shared clonotypes between healthy human individuals. Study at large: Researchers assigned three CD4 naive, three CD4 memory, two CD8 naive and one CD8 memory plate to each donor.

The sequence came from a man in his late teens or twenties in good health. V usage is TRBV5-4 and J usage is TRBJ2-7; D is unresolved. The sample taken for sequencing was naive CD4+ T cells sorted from blood. The subset is: CD45RA+ positively selected. CDR3 in amino acids: CASSLSPGSYEQYF. The CDR3 DNA reads TGTGCCAGCAGCCTCTCCCCGGGCTCCTACGAGCAGTACTTC.